Below, 2 T cell receptor beta chains from the same sample are listed, as sequenced in a study of CD8 T cells in ankylosing spondylitis. Each CDR3 protein is one row after TCRdb ran MiXCR on the 5' RACE reads. The sample gives approximately 35,000 distinct CDR3 sequences, about 10% of which show up once; around 21% is in the top ten. Sequenced sample: synovial fluid, either unsorted or a sorted T cell fraction (not recorded which). The origin of the receptors is a male donor with ankylosing spondylitis.

This clonotype was recorded at least ten times. This chain connects TRBV20-1 to TRBJ2-7, with 7 nucleotides matching TRBD2. Per the germline V gene, CDR1 is DFQATT and CDR2 is SNEGSKA (reference sequence). The CDR3 extends over 14 amino acids. Trimming at V came to 5 bases and at J to 2 bases, leaving 9 bases not matched to a gene. This CDR3 is CSAASAGTAYEQYF. CDR3 nucleotides: TGCAGTGCTGCATCAGCGGGAACAGCCTACGAGCAGTACTTC.

This rearrangement joins TRBV2 to TRBJ2-7, with D unclear. The germline V and J ends were trimmed by 5 bases and 3 bases, with 17 bases remaining between them. The CDR3 runs to 15 residues. Germline-derived CDR1 and CDR2 are SNHLY and FYNNEI. The CDR3 loop reads CASSYTGPRNYEQYF. The DNA of the CDR3 is TGTGCCAGCAGTTATACGGGCCCTAGGAACTACGAGCAGTACTTC.